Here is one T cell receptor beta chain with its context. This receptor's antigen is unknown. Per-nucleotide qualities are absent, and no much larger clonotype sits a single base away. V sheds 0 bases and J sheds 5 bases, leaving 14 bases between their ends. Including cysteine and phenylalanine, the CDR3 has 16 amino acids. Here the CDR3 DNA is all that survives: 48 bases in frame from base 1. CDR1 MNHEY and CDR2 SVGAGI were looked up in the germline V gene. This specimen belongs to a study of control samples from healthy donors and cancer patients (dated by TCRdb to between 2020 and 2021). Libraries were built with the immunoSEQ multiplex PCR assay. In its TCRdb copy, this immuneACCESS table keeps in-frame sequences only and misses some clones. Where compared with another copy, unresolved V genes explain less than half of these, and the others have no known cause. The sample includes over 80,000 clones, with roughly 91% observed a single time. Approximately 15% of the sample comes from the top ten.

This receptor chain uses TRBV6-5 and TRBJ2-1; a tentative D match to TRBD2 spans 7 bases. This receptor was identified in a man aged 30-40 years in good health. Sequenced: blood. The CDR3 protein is CASSYSSGGEHNEQFF. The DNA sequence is TGTGCCAGCAGTTACTCGTCGGGGGGCGAACACAATGAGCAGTTCTTC.